A selection of T cell receptor beta chains follows, all from one sample in a study of cytomegalovirus exposure and HLA in healthy donors. The table came from immunoSEQ multiplex PCR; TCRdb's copy has only in-frame clones and leaves some out. The top ten hold roughly 6.3% of the sample, which has roughly 130,000 clones, 74% seen once. The sample consisted of PBMCs. All receptors derive from a woman between 50 and 59 years old in good health and CMV-seropositive. The CDR3 runs from the conserved cysteine through the conserved F or W. Fields, in order: clone size, J gene, D gene, V gene, CDR3 protein, CDR3 DNA. A D gene is named only where the DNA matches it firmly. Not every row has a clone size; where given, it reads once, few, many or a size class.

.	TRBJ1-3	TRBD1	TRBV29-1	CSVAVGAGGQVDTIYF	TGCAGCGTTGCCGTGGGCGCAGGGGGCCAGGTGGACACCATATATTTT
.	TRBJ2-3	.	TRBV6-6	CASLKGGASTDTQYF	TGTGCCAGCTTAAAAGGCGGGGCTAGCACAGATACGCAGTATTTT
few	TRBJ2-5	TRBD1	TRBV19	CASSRDRGIQETQYF	TGTGCCAGTAGTAGGGACAGGGGGATCCAAGAGACCCAGTACTTC
few	TRBJ1-2	.	TRBV25-1	CASSEGLVNYGYTF	TGTGCCAGCAGTGAAGGACTGGTTAACTATGGCTACACCTTC
.	TRBJ2-7	.	TRBV9	CASSVAPGGRGNYEQYF	TGTGCCAGCAGCGTAGCTCCCGGAGGGCGGGGAAACTACGAGCAGTACTTC
.	TRBJ2-1	TRBD2	TRBV5-1	CASSLESGGPYNEQFF	TGCGCCAGCAGCTTGGAGAGCGGGGGGCCGTACAATGAGCAGTTCTTC
once	TRBJ2-3	.	TRBV25-1	CASSESPYQGSGDTQYF	TGTGCCAGCAGTGAATCGCCCTACCAGGGATCAGGAGATACGCAGTATTTT
.	TRBJ2-5	TRBD2	TRBV7-9	CASSPAGGRETQYF	TGTGCCAGCTCCCCAGCGGGGGGAAGAGAGACCCAGTACTTC
.	TRBJ1-1	.	TRBV6-1	CASRRADYTEAFF	TGTGCCAGCAGGAGGGCCGATTACACTGAAGCTTTCTTT
.	TRBJ1-3	.	TRBV18	CASSPAGNSGNTIYF	TGTGCCAGCTCTCCGGCGGGAAACTCTGGAAACACCATATATTTT
few	TRBJ2-5	.	TRBV5-4	CASSSRAGVQETQYF	TGTGCCAGCAGCTCCCGGGCAGGGGTCCAAGAGACCCAGTACTTC
.	TRBJ1-2	TRBD1	TRBV6-5	CASRYKPGQENYGYTF	TGCGCCAGCAGGTACAAACCGGGACAGGAAAACTATGGCTACACCTTC
.	TRBJ2-7	.	TRBV20-1	CSASGTYEQYF	TGCAGTGCATCAGGGACCTACGAGCAGTACTTC
.	TRBJ2-3	.	TRBV4-3	CASSQDFVGAVAQYF	TGCGCCAGCAGCCAAGATTTTGTAGGGGCAGTAGCGCAGTATTTT
few	TRBJ1-3	TRBD1	TRBV18	CASSPRTGEGNTIYF	TGTGCCAGCTCACCACGTACAGGGGAAGGAAACACCATATATTTT
few	TRBJ2-7	.	TRBV7-9	CASSFGQGYEQYF	TGTGCCAGCAGCTTCGGACAAGGGTACGAGCAGTACTTC
medium-sized	TRBJ1-6	TRBD1	TRBV4-3	CASSQEAGQGGSPLHF	TGCGCCAGCAGCCAAGAGGCGGGACAGGGTGGATCACCCCTCCACTTT
.	TRBJ1-2	.	TRBV6-5	CASSYQGDGYTF	TGTGCCAGCAGTTACCAAGGGGATGGCTACACCTTC
.	TRBJ2-3	TRBD2	TRBV4-3	CASSQVPAGGQDTQYF	TGCGCCAGCAGCCAAGTCCCAGCGGGGGGCCAAGATACGCAGTATTTT
.	TRBJ2-1	.	TRBV7-6	CASSSAGGEQFF	TGTGCCAGCAGTTCAGCCGGGGGTGAGCAGTTCTTC
.	TRBJ2-5	TRBD2	TRBV7-2	CASSSTSGGGTQYF	TGTGCCAGCAGCTCGACTAGCGGGGGGGGGACCCAGTACTTC
once	TRBJ1-6	.	TRBV2	CASSEAQGVRSPLHF	TGTGCCAGCAGTGAAGCACAGGGAGTCAGGTCACCCCTCCACTTT
.	TRBJ1-6	TRBD1	TRBV15	CATSPGQAMYNSPLHF	TGTGCCACCAGCCCCGGACAGGCAATGTATAATTCACCCCTCCACTTT
.	TRBJ2-7	.	TRBV7-2	CASSPRDSLYEQYF	TGTGCCAGCAGCCCGAGGGACTCCCTCTACGAGCAGTACTTC
.	TRBJ2-1	.	TRBV5-6	CASSLGGHHNEQFF	TGTGCCAGCAGCTTGGGGGGACACCACAATGAGCAGTTCTTC
.	TRBJ2-7	TRBD2	TRBV4-1	CASSLRGGTADYYEQYF	TGCGCCAGCAGCCTACGCGGGGGGACCGCGGATTATTACGAGCAGTACTTC
.	TRBJ2-7	.	TRBV5-4	CASSSRDGSYEQYF	TGTGCCAGCAGCTCGCGGGACGGCTCCTACGAGCAGTACTTC
few	TRBJ2-4	TRBD1	TRBV19	CASRGAGGKNIQYF	TGTGCCAGTAGGGGGGCAGGGGGAAAAAACATTCAGTACTTC
.	TRBJ2-2	.	TRBV9	CVSSVEWFRTGELFF	TGTGTCAGCAGCGTAGAGTGGTTCCGGACCGGGGAGCTGTTTTTT
.	TRBJ1-2	TRBD1	TRBV6-5	CATRPGTGSNGYTF	TGTGCCACTCGGCCGGGGACAGGGTCAAATGGCTACACCTTC
.	TRBJ2-3	TRBD2	TRBV11-3	CASSLLAGGLTDTQYF	TGTGCCAGCAGCTTACTGGCGGGGGGACTTACAGATACGCAGTATTTT
.	TRBJ2-7	.	TRBV5-4	CASSSTGYEQYF	TGTGCCAGCAGTTCGACCGGGTACGAGCAGTACTTC
.	TRBJ2-2	.	TRBV7-2	CASSLDISLTGELFF	TGTGCCAGCAGCTTAGACATTAGCCTAACCGGGGAGCTGTTTTTT
few	TRBJ2-2	TRBD1	TRBV6-4	CASSGDRDTGELFF	TGTGCCAGCAGTGGGGACAGGGACACCGGGGAGCTGTTTTTT
.	TRBJ2-2	.	TRBV2	CASSDGEADTGELFF	TGTGCCAGCAGTGATGGGGAAGCGGACACCGGGGAGCTGTTTTTT
few	TRBJ2-1	TRBD1	TRBV4-2	CASSQDLDRWQFF	TGTGCCAGCAGCCAAGATCTGGACAGGTGGCAGTTCTTC
.	TRBJ1-2	TRBD1	TRBV5-8	CASSLGTGGHGYTF	TGTGCCAGCAGCTTGGGGACAGGGGGCCATGGCTACACCTTC
.	TRBJ2-1	.	TRBV29-1	CSVDTYNEQFF	TGCAGCGTGGACACGTACAATGAGCAGTTCTTC
.	TRBJ2-3	TRBD1	TRBV5-8	CASSSGQGGGMDTQYF	TGTGCCAGCAGCTCGGGACAGGGGGGCGGTATGGATACGCAGTATTTT
.	TRBJ2-1	.	TRBV20-1	CSAARDEQFF	TGCAGTGCTGCCCGGGATGAGCAGTTCTTC
.	TRBJ2-1	TRBD1	TRBV5-4	CASSSGQSHYNEQFF	TGTGCCAGCAGCTCGGGACAGAGCCATTACAATGAGCAGTTCTTC
.	TRBJ2-2	.	TRBV9	CASSINGELFF	TGTGCCAGCAGTATAAACGGGGAGCTGTTTTTT
.	TRBJ1-1	TRBD1	TRBV7-8	CASSLALTGVGNTEAFF	TGTGCCAGCAGCTTAGCGCTAACAGGGGTCGGGAACACTGAAGCTTTCTTT
.	TRBJ2-3	TRBD1	TRBV7-2	CASSDTGADTQYF	TGTGCCAGCAGCGACACAGGGGCCGATACGCAGTATTTT
.	TRBJ2-2	.	TRBV5-4	CASSSPGNTGELFF	TGTGCCAGCAGCTCGCCAGGGAACACCGGGGAGCTGTTTTTT
.	TRBJ2-2	TRBD2	TRBV7-7	CASSFLAGGLTGELFF	TGTGCCAGCAGCTTCTTAGCGGGGGGGCTTACCGGGGAGCTGTTTTTT
.	TRBJ1-2	.	TRBV9	CASSVTTGSTAEGYTF	TGTGCCAGCAGCGTAACAACAGGGTCCACCGCAGAAGGCTACACCTTC